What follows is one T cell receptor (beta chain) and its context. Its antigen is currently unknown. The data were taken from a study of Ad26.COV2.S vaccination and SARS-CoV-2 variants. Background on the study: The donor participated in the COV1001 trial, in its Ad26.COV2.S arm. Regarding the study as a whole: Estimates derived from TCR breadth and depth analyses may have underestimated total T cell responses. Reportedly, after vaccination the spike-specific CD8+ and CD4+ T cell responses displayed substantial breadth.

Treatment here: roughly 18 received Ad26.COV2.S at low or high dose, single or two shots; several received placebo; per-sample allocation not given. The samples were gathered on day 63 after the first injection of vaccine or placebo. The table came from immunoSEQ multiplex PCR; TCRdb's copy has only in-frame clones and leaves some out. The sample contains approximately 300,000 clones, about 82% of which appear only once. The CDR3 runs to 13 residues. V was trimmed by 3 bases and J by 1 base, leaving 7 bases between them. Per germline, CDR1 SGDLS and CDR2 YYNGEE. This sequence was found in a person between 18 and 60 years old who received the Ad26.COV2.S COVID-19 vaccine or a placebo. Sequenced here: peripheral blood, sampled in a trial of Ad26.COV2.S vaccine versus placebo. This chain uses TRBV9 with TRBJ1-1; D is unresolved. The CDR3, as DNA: TGTGCCAGCAGCGCGACGGGGAACACTGAAGCTTTCTTT. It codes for CASSATGNTEAFF. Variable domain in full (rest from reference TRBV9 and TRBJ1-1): DSGVTQTPKHLITATGQRVTLRCSPRSGDLSVYWYQQSLDQGLQFLIQYYNGEERAKGNILERFSAQQFPDLHSELNLSSLELGDSALYFCASSATGNTEAFFGQGTRLTVV.